This T cell receptor beta chain was profiled in a study of shared clonotypes between healthy human individuals. As for the study in general: Each donor had three CD4 naive, three CD4 memory, two CD8 naive and one CD8 memory plate. Study-wide results and caveats: Clonotypes which were not shared had lower generation probabilities than clonotypes that all four donors shared. Sharing across several donors was seen in 4.5% to 5.5% of naive CD4 clonotypes.

As regards this clone: No antigen is known for it.

Data came from immunoSEQ multiplex PCR; TCRdb stores just in-frame clones and leaves some out. The sample consists of millions of clones, just over 90% of them appearing once. Sequencing was done on a sample of naive CD4+ T cells from PBMCs. Subset defined: CD45RA+ positively selected. The clonotype was recovered from a man younger than 35 in good health. Some clones in this sample may be carry-over from other donors' samples.

The CDR3 region is CATSPGETQYF. The CDR3, as DNA: TGTGCCACTTCTCCGGGGGAGACCCAGTACTTC. The rearrangement uses TRBV7-9 and TRBJ2-5; possible D gene TRBD2, 5 bases. Germline CDR1 and CDR2: SEHNR and FQNEAQ (reference sequence). V shed 10 bases and J shed 5 bases, with 11 bases lying between them. The CDR3 runs to 11 residues.